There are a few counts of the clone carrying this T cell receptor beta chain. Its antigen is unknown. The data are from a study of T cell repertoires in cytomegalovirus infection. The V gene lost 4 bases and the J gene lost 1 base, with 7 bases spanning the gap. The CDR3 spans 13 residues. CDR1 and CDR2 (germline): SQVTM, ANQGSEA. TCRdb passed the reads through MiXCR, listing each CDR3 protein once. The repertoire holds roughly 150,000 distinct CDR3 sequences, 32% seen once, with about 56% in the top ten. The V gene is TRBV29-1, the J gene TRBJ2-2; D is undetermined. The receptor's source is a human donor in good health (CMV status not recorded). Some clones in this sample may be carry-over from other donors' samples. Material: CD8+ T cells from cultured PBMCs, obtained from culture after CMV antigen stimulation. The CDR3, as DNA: TGCAGCGTTGTCAGTGAGAACACCGGGGAGCTGTTTTTT. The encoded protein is CSVVSENTGELFF.